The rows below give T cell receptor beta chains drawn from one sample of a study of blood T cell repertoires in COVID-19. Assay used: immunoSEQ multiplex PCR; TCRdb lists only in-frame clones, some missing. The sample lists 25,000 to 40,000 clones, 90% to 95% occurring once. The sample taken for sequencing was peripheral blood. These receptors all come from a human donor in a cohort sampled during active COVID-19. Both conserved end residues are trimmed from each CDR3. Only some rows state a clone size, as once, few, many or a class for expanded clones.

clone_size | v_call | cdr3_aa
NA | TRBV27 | ASSLSGGGYGYT
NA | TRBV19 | ASSIPGGANQPQH
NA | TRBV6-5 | ASSYAETAGANVLT
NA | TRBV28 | ASSLSPAGSNQPQH
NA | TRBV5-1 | ASSFTEGMNTEAF
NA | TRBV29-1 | SVPTFKNTEAF
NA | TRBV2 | ASRTDRAATEAF
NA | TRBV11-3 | ASSLAGGRGYT
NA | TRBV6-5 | ASSPTGLAQETQY
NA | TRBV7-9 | ASSLSPRESPLH
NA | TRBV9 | ASSVGGGPSDQPQH
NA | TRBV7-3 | ASSLYSKPYNEQF
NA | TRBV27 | ASSLSGTGGHDEQF
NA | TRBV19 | ASSIPSSGANVLT
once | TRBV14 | ASSSVAGGFSYNSPLH
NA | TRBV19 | ASSMQVSGNTIY
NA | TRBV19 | ASSIGQYTEAF
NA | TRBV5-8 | ADLKDRASYGYT
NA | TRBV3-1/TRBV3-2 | ASSQGAVMDEKLF
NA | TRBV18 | ASSPNSLRGAGSTEAF
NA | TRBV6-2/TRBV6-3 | ASSRVNQPQH
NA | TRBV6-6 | ASRPGGAGAF
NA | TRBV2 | ANEQNYGYT
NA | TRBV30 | ASGGKNIQY
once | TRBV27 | ASSLRQGANYGYT
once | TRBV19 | ASSLTGEGNQPQH
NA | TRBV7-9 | ASSYLLAGQQETQY
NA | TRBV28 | ASSPSTVYGYT
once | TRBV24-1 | ATSDFSGSRGANVLT
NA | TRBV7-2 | ASSLSGGVGETQY
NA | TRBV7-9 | ASSPRGLAGANVLT
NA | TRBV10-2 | ASSESTPRGAQY
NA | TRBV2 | ASSAGEWNTEAF
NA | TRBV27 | ASRAGQGENIQY
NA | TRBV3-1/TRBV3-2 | ASSYSGRSDTQY
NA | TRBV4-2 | ASSQDRGRGDGYT
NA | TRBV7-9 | ASSHRDTSDTQY
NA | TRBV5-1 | ASSLYRALGQNTEAF
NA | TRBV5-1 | ASSLSAGDSTDTQY
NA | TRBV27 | ASRLDGTSGKNEQF
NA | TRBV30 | AWSGLAGDLNEQF